The 18 T cell receptor beta chains reported below all come from one sample, sequenced in a study of cytomegalovirus exposure and HLA in healthy donors. PCR employed 60 Vbeta and 13 Jbeta primers. The table came from immunoSEQ multiplex PCR; TCRdb's copy has only in-frame clones and leaves some out. The sample holds 82,000 or so clones, roughly four fifths seen once. The sample consisted of PBMCs. The receptors derive from a woman in her 50s in good health and CMV-seropositive.

The CDR3: CASSLAGLQYF. CDR3 nucleotide sequence: TGTGCCAGCAGCTTGGCAGGCTTGCAGTACTTC. This sequence joins TRBV5-6 and TRBJ2-7; D call uncertain. CDR3 size: 11 residues. Germline V CDR1 and CDR2: SGHDT, YYEEEE. V lost 0 bases and J 9 bases, leaving 7 bases between the germline ends. The full variable domain, in which reference TRBV5-6 and TRBJ2-7 provide the parts outside the CDR3, is DAGVTQSPTHLIKTRGQQVTLRCSPKSGHDTVSWYQQALGQGPQFIFQYYEEEERQRGNFPDRFSGHQFPNYSSELNVNALLLGDSALYLCASSLAGLQYFGPGTRLTVT.

This chain uses TRBV21-1 with TRBJ1-2. TRBV21-1 is a pseudogene segment. This CDR3 region has 13 residues. The CDR3 sequence is CASRRGANYGYTF. CDR3 bases: TGTGCCAGCAGGCGTGGAGCTAACTATGGCTACACCTTC.

This clone was recorded only once. For the CDR3, the DNA is TGTGCCAGCAGCTCCACAGGGGAGTTGCAGCCCCAGCATTTT. Protein sequence: CASSSTGELQPQHF. The chain has TRBV5-6 and TRBJ1-5; TRBD1 matches at 7 bases. CDR3 length: 14 amino acids. Unmatched junction bases numbered 7, after V lost 3 bases and J lost 7 bases. Germline V gene sequence: CDR1 SGHDT, CDR2 YYEEEE.

This chain uses TRBV25-1 with TRBJ2-7; TRBD2 is a possible D gene (7 bases). Germline CDR1 and CDR2: MGHDK and SYGVNS. Trimming removed 6 bases from V and 0 bases from J, with 12 bases in between. The CDR3 is 14 residues long. Written as DNA, the CDR3 is TGTGCCAGCAGCGAAGGGGGGGTCTCCTACGAGCAGTACTTC. The encoded protein is CASSEGGVSYEQYF.

V is TRBV15 and J is TRBJ2-1; D uncertain. Germline CDR1 reads LNHNV; CDR2 reads YYDKDF (reference sequence). V was shortened by 4 bases and J by 5 bases, with 15 bases between the two germline ends. The CDR3 has 15 residues. CDR3 nucleotides: TGTGCCACCAGCACCTACGGTAAGGCGGACAATGAGCAGTTCTTC. This encodes CATSTYGKADNEQFF.

The J gene is TRBJ2-5, the V gene TRBV29-1; 11 bases fit TRBD1. V gave up 6 bases and J gave up 4 bases; unmatched junction bases: 7. Germline lookup yields CDR1 SQVTM and CDR2 ANQGSEA. The CDR3 spans 14 residues. The CDR3 here is CSVRGGTGGETQYF. The CDR3 coding sequence is TGCAGCGTCCGGGGAGGGACAGGGGGAGAGACCCAGTACTTC.

The V and J genes are TRBV30 and TRBJ2-3; TRBD2 agrees at 7 bases. Germline lookup yields CDR1 GTSNPN and CDR2 SVGIG (reference sequence). The CDR3 loop spans 15 amino acids. V lost 2 bases and J lost 1; bases outside the gene matches: 6. The CDR3 loop reads CAWSPGGGGTDTQYF. DNA of the CDR3: TGTGCCTGGAGTCCGGGGGGAGGGGGCACAGATACGCAGTATTTT.

The chain recombines TRBV2 with TRBJ2-2; the D is unclear. V was pared by 4 bases and J by 5 bases, with 8 bases between. Germline CDR1 reads SNHLY; CDR2 reads FYNNEI. This CDR3 contains 13 residues. The CDR3 sequence is CASSVLVTGELFF. CDR3 nucleotides: TGTGCCAGCAGTGTACTGGTAACCGGGGAGCTGTTTTTT.

CDR3 nucleotides: TGTGCCAGCAGCAGACCGACAGGGCTGGGGATGGAAGCTTTCTTT. Translation: CASSRPTGLGMEAFF. The chain couples TRBV5-4 to TRBJ1-1, with 7 bases that match TRBD1. The CDR3 runs 15 residues. Losses at the gene ends were 4 bases for V and 8 bases for J; bases not matched to a gene: 14. Germline lookup yields CDR1 SGHNT and CDR2 YYREEE (reference sequence).

The V and J genes are TRBV18 and TRBJ1-5, with D perhaps matching TRBD1 (5 bases). CDR1 is KGHSH, CDR2 LQKENI, per germline. CDR3 length equals 16 residues. Trimming pared 2 bases from V and 3 bases from J, leaving 14 bases between. CDR3 in amino acids: CASSPSSVGLNQPQHF. CDR3 in DNA: TGTGCCAGCTCACCATCGTCCGTGGGGCTCAATCAGCCCCAGCATTTT.

The table lists this clone with a count of one. The chain is built from TRBV7-9 and TRBJ2-7; 8 positions match TRBD2. This CDR3 comprises 14 residues. The V gene's germline CDR1 is SEHNR and CDR2 FQNEAQ (reference sequence). Losses at the gene ends were 4 bases for V and 6 bases for J; bases not matched to a gene: 8. The DNA for the CDR3 is TGTGCCAGCAGCTCGGGACTAGAGTCGCTCGAGCAGTACTTC. It yields the protein CASSSGLESLEQYF.

The rearrangement joins TRBV5-1 to TRBJ2-5, with a tentative D call TRBD1 (5 bases). The CDR3 contains 13 residues. V lost 4 bases to trimming and J lost 3 bases, with 10 bases between them. Germline loops: CDR1 SGHRS, CDR2 YFSETQ. Written as DNA, the CDR3 is TGCGCCAGCAGCCCCAGGACAAAAGAGACCCAGTACTTC. Protein sequence: CASSPRTKETQYF.

In its sample, this clone was seen once. V usage is TRBV27 and J usage is TRBJ2-3; perhaps TRBD1 as D (7 bases). From germline, CDR1 is MNHEY and CDR2 SMNVEV (reference sequence). V lost 7 bases, J lost 3 bases, and 17 bases lay in between. This CDR3 spans 15 amino acids. The CDR3 DNA sequence: TGTGCCAGCAAGGACTACAGGGGACGGACAGATACGCAGTATTTT. Its translation is CASKDYRGRTDTQYF.

This clone has at least ten counts. The chain joins TRBV15 to TRBJ2-5; D is perhaps TRBD2 (7 bases). This CDR3 spans 17 amino acids. V shed 0 bases and J shed 4 bases, with 18 bases lying between them. CDR1 and CDR2 (germline): LNHNV, YYDKDF (reference sequence). The CDR3 spells CATSRERGGGEGETQYF. As DNA, the CDR3 is TGTGCCACCAGCAGAGAACGGGGAGGGGGTGAGGGAGAGACCCAGTACTTC.

The V call is TRBV5-6, the J call TRBJ2-7, with 8 bases aligning to TRBD1. The V gene's germline CDR1 is SGHDT and CDR2 YYEEEE. V shed 4 bases, J shed 2 bases, and the junction held 11 bases outside the gene matches. The CDR3 runs to 16 residues. CDR3: CASSRTGTGLAYEQYF. The DNA of the CDR3 is TGTGCCAGCAGCCGTACCGGGACAGGCCTGGCCTACGAGCAGTACTTC.

This clone was recorded once. The CDR3 spells CAAAGTSGNNEQFF. CDR3 nucleotide sequence: TGTGCCGCGGCCGGGACTAGCGGCAACAATGAGCAGTTCTTC. The chain recombines TRBV2 with TRBJ2-1; TRBD2 agrees at 11 bases. The V gene's germline CDR1 is SNHLY and CDR2 FYNNEI. V lost 11 bases and J lost 5; bases outside the gene matches: 8. This CDR3 has 14 residues.

The chain employs TRBV27 and TRBJ1-4; D uncertain. With 5 bases removed from V and 8 bases from J, the gap between germline ends came to 9 bases. Germline lookup yields CDR1 MNHEY and CDR2 SMNVEV (reference sequence). The CDR3 runs to 12 residues. The CDR3 region has the DNA TGTGCCAGCAGTCAGGCAGGCGAAAAACTGTTTTTT. Amino acid sequence: CASSQAGEKLFF.

This clone was observed many times. The V call is TRBV6-4, the J call TRBJ2-3, with 7 bases lining up with TRBD2. The CDR3 runs 16 residues. J gave up 4 bases and V 2 bases, and 9 bases lay outside the gene matches. Looked up from germline, CDR1 is MRHNA and CDR2 is SNTAGT. The CDR3 DNA reads TGTGCCAGCAGTGACGAGGCAGGGACTAACGCAGATACGCAGTATTTT. Amino acids: CASSDEAGTNADTQYF.